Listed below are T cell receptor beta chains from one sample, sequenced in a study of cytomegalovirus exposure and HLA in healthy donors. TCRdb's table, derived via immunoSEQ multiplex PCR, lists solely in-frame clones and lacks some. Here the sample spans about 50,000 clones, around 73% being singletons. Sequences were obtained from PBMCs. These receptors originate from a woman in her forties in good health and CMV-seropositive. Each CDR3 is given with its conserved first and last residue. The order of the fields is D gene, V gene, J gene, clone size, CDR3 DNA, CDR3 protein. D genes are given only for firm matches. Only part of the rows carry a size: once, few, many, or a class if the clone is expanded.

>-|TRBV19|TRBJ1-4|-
TGTGCCAGTAGATCGACCCCGGGTGAAAAACTGTTTTTT
CASRSTPGEKLFF
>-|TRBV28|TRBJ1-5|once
TGTGCCAGCAGGGCCCCAGGGGCCCCCCAGCATTTT
CASRAPGAPQHF
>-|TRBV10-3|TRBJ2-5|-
TGTGCCATCACTTCGGACGCTCAGGGGGAGACCCAGTACTTC
CAITSDAQGETQYF
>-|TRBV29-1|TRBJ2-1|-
TGCAGCGTTGAGCCGGTGGTGGTCGATGAGCAGTTCTTC
CSVEPVVVDEQFF
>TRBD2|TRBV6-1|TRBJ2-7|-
TGTGCCAGCAGTGGGCGGGGAGGGGCCTACGAGCAGTACTTC
CASSGRGGAYEQYF
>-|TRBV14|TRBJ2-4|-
TGTGCCAGCAGCCCCTCGCACGGACTTCCCAAAAACATTCAGTACTTC
CASSPSHGLPKNIQYF
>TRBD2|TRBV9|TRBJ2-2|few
TGTGCCAGCAGCCAATGGGGGGGGGTAAACACCGGGGAGCTGTTTTTT
CASSQWGGVNTGELFF
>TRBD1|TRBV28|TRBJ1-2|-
TGTGCCTGTACAGGGGCCGCGGGGGGGGGCTACACCTTC
CACTGAAGGGYTF
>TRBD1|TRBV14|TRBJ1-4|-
TGTGCCAGCAGCCCGGGACAGCGGTATGAAAAACTGTTTTTT
CASSPGQRYEKLFF
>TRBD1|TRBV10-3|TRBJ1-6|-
TGTGCCATCAGGACAGGGGACAATTCACCCCTCCACTTT
CAIRTGDNSPLHF
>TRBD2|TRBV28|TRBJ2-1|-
TGTGCCAGCAGTCTATACTCTAGCGGGGGGGCCTGGTTCTTC
CASSLYSSGGAWFF
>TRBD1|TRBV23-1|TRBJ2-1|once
TGCGCCAGCAGTCAAACGGGGACAGTTTACAATGAGCAGTTCTTC
CASSQTGTVYNEQFF
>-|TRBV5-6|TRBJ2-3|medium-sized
TGTGCCAGCAGCTCGGTCTCTGTTCCAGGGGGGAGAACAGATACGCAGTATTTT
CASSSVSVPGGRTDTQYF
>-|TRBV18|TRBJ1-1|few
TGTGCCAGCTCTGGAACAGGGCGGGACACTGAAGCTTTCTTT
CASSGTGRDTEAFF
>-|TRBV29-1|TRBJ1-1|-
TGCAGCGTTACCCGGGGGGCGGGGAACACTGAAGCTTTCTTT
CSVTRGAGNTEAFF
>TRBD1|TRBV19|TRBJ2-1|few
TGTGCCAGCTCCGAAGGGGGCTTAAACAATGAGCAGTTCTTC
CASSEGGLNNEQFF
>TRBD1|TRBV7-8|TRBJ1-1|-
TGTGCCACCAACTTCGGGACAGGATGGCACACTGAAGCTTTCTTT
CATNFGTGWHTEAFF
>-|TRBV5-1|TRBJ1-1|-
TGCGCCAGCAGCTCCCTCACCGGTAACACTGAAGCTTTCTTT
CASSSLTGNTEAFF
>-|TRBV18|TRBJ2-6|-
TGTGCCAGCTCACCAGAGGCTGGGGCCAACGTCCTGACTTTC
CASSPEAGANVLTF
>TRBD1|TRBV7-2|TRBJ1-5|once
TGTGCCAGCAGCCCATGGGACAGGGGGCGCAATCAGCCCCAGCATTTT
CASSPWDRGRNQPQHF
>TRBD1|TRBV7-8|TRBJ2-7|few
TGTGCCAGCAGTCTTAGACAGGGTATCTACGAGCAGTACTTC
CASSLRQGIYEQYF
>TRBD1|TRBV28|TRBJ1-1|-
TGTGCCAGCAGTGCCAGGGGGTCCTCTGTGCGCACTGAAGCTTTCTTT
CASSARGSSVRTEAFF
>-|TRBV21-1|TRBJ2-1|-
TGTGCCAGCAGCACCGGCGGGGATCGGACCTACAATGAGCAGTTCTTC
CASSTGGDRTYNEQFF
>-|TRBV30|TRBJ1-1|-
TGTGCCTGGAGTCCGACAGGACAGTTCTTCGCCGGGAACACTGAAGCTTTCTTT
CAWSPTGQFFAGNTEAFF
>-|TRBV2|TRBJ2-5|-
TGTGCCAGCAGAGAGTTTGGTGGAGGGGAAGAGACCCAGTACTTC
CASREFGGGEETQYF
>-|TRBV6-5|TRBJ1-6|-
TGTGCCAGCAGTTACTCCGGGGGTCGTACACCCCTCCACTTT
CASSYSGGRTPLHF
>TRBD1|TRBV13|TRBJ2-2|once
TGTGCCAGCAGCTGGGACAGGAACACCGGGGAGCTGTTTTTT
CASSWDRNTGELFF
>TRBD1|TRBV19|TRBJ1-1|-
TGTGCCAGTAGTAAAGGACAGGGTGTCACTGAAGCTTTCTTT
CASSKGQGVTEAFF
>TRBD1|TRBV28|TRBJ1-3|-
TGTGCCAGCAGTTTATCAGGACAGGGCGGGGGAAACACCATATATTTT
CASSLSGQGGGNTIYF
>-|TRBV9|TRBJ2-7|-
TGTGCCAGCAGCGTAGGTCAGGCGAGCTCCTACGAGCAGTACTTC
CASSVGQASSYEQYF
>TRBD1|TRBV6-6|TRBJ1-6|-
TGTGCCAGCAGCAAAACAACAGGGGATGGATCACCCCTCCACTTT
CASSKTTGDGSPLHF
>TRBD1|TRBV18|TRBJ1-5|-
TGTGCCAGCTCACGGGACAGAAATCAGCCCCAGCATTTT
CASSRDRNQPQHF
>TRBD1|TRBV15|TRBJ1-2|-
TGTGCCACCAGCAGAGACCCTCGGGACAGAAACTATGGCTACACCTTC
CATSRDPRDRNYGYTF
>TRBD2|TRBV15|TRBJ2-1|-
TGTGCCACCAGCAGAGATCTAGCGGGGGGCAATGAGCAGTTCTTC
CATSRDLAGGNEQFF
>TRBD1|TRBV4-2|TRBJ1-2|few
TGTGCCAGCAGCCAAGAGGTGGACAGGGAGGGTTATGGCTACACCTTC
CASSQEVDREGYGYTF
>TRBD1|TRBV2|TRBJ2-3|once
TGTGCCAGCAGGAGGGACAGATCGACAGCAGATACGCAGTATTTT
CASRRDRSTADTQYF
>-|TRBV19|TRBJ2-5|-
TGTGCCAGTAGTATTGGCAATATAGAGACCCAGTACTTC
CASSIGNIETQYF
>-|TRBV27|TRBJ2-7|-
TGTGCCAGCAAACCTACGGGGGGCTCGGGGGAGCAGTACTTC
CASKPTGGSGEQYF
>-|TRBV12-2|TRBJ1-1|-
TGTGCAAGTCGGGGGCCGGGACAGGAAAAGTTGACTGAAGCTTTCTTT
CASRGPGQEKLTEAFF
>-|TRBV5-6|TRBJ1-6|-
TGTGCCAGCAGCTCCAGGACAGCAGATAATTCACCCCTCCACTTT
CASSSRTADNSPLHF
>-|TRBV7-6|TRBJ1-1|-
TGTGCCAGCAGCTTAGGGGGACTTCCCACTGAAGCTTTCTTT
CASSLGGLPTEAFF
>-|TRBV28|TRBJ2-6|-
TGTGCCAGCAGTTTCGTACAGTCCTCTGGGGCCAACGTCCTGACTTTC
CASSFVQSSGANVLTF
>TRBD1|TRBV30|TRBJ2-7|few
TGTGCCTGGACTCCGGAGACAGGGCCCCACGAGCAGTACTTC
CAWTPETGPHEQYF
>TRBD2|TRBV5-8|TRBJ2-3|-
TGTGCCAGCAGCTCCCACGGGGGGGGACGGGGGACAGATACGCAGTATTTT
CASSSHGGGRGTDTQYF
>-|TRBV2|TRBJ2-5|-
TGTGCCAGCAGTGACTACGGGAGACAGACCCAGTACTTC
CASSDYGRQTQYF
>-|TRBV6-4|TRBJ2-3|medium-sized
TGTGCCAGCAGTCCCACTCCGGACAGTCCAGATACGCAGTATTTT
CASSPTPDSPDTQYF
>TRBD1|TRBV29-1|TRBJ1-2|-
TGCAGCGCGGGACAGGGGCGGTATGGCTACACCTTC
CSAGQGRYGYTF
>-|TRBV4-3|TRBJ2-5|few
TGCGCCAGCAGCCAAGATTTCCTTGGCGGTTCCACCCAGTACTTC
CASSQDFLGGSTQYF
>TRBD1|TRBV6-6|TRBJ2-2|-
TGTGCCAGCAGTTACGGACAGGCGAACACCGGGGAGCTGTTTTTT
CASSYGQANTGELFF
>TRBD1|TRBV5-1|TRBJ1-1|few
TGCGCCAGCAGCTCGGAAGTCAGGGGGCGCGGGAACACTGAAGCTTTCTTT
CASSSEVRGRGNTEAFF
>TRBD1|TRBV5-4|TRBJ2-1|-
TGTGCCAGCAGCTTGGGGGACAGGGGTGCGAATGAGCAGTTCTTC
CASSLGDRGANEQFF
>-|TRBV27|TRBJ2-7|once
TGTGCCAGCAGCCGACAGAATGCGTACGAGCAGTACTTC
CASSRQNAYEQYF